This T cell receptor beta chain was found in a study of control samples from healthy donors and cancer patients. The V gene's germline CDR1 is SGHNT and CDR2 YYREEE (reference sequence). V dropped 0 bases and J dropped 2 bases, with 6 bases sitting between them. The CDR3 consists of 13 residues. The protocol was immunoSEQ multiplex PCR, while the TCRdb copy is restricted to in-frame clones and leaves out a portion. The table lists over 50,000 clones, 80% of them singletons. The chain has TRBV5-4 and TRBJ2-7, with D unresolved. The clonotype comes from a man in his 70s in good health. The specimen sequenced was blood. CDR3 nucleotides: TGTGCCAGCAGCTTGGGCGGCACCTACGAGCAGTACTTC. Its translation is CASSLGGTYEQYF.